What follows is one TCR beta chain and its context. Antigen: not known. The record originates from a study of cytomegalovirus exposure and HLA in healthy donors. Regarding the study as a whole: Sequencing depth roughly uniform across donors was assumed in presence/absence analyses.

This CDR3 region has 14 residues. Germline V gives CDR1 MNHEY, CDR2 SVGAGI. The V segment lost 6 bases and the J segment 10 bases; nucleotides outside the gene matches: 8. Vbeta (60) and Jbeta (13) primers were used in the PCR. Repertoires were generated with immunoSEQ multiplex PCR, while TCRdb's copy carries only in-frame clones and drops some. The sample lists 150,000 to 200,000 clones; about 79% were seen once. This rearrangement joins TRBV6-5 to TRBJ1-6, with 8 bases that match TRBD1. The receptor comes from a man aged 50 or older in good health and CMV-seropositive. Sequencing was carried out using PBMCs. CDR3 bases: TGTGCCAGCAGAACCGACAGGGGAGCGTCACCCCTCCACTTT. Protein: CASRTDRGASPLHF.